A single sample is the source of the 6 T cell receptor beta chains below, sequenced in a study of blood T cell repertoires in COVID-19. TCRdb's copy holds only in-frame clones and misses some; the assay was immunoSEQ multiplex PCR. Of approximately 290,000 clones listed, 70% to 90% are singletons. The sequencing sample was made of PBMCs or T cells enriched from blood (not recorded which). Receptor source: a woman in her twenties or thirties who had recovered from COVID-19.

This chain uses TRBV7-9 with TRBJ2-5; TRBD2 matches at 13 bases. Per germline, CDR1 SEHNR and CDR2 FQNEAQ (reference sequence). J was trimmed by 5 bases and V by 5 bases; bases with no gene match: 14. The CDR3 is 18 amino acids. The DNA for the CDR3 is TGTGCCAGCAGCCCCGGAAGGACTAGCGGGAGTGGGTCGGAGACCCAGTACTTC. Encoded protein: CASSPGRTSGSGSETQYF.

In this sample, this clone turned up once. This rearrangement joins TRBV30 to TRBJ1-2; TRBD1 matches 7 bases. This CDR3 is 13 amino acids long. The germline V gene has CDR1 GTSNPN and CDR2 SVGIG (reference sequence). The ends lost 4 bases at V and 5 bases at J; junction bases unmatched: 7. CDR3 amino acids: CAWTEGAHYGYTF. The CDR3 nucleotides read TGTGCCTGGACTGAGGGGGCTCATTATGGCTACACCTTC.

The rearrangement uses TRBV4-2 and TRBJ2-2; tentatively, D is TRBD2 (5 bases). Germline V gene data show CDR1 as LGHNA and CDR2 as YNFKEQ. CDR3 length: 16 residues. The ends were cut back, 4 bases at V and 6 bases at J, with 18 bases in the middle. CDR3 protein: CASSRQSPGVAGELFF. The CDR3 bases are TGTGCCAGCAGCCGACAATCGCCCGGGGTGGCCGGGGAGCTGTTTTTT.

The chain links TRBV2 to TRBJ1-4; a weak D match, TRBD1 (6 bases). The V end lost 10 bases, the J end lost 0 bases, and 9 bases lay between the germline ends. Germline CDR1 reads SNHLY; CDR2 reads FYNNEI. The CDR3 is made up of 13 amino acids. CDR3 nucleotide sequence: TGTGCCACGAGGGGGACAACTAATGAAAAACTGTTTTTT. Its protein is CATRGTTNEKLFF.

In its sample, this clone was seen a few times. The rearrangement links TRBV5-1 to TRBJ1-6; D not resolved. Trimming cost V 0 bases and J 5 bases, with 9 bases left between them. The CDR3 runs 15 residues. CDR1 is SGHRS, CDR2 YFSETQ, per germline. The CDR3 loop is CASSLGLRDNSPLHF. The CDR3 coding sequence is TGCGCCAGCAGCTTGGGTCTACGGGATAATTCACCCCTCCACTTT.

This clone has a single count. The chain couples TRBV6-5 to TRBJ1-1, with 7 bases fitting TRBD1. The CDR3 length is 14 residues. CDR1 MNHEY and CDR2 SVGAGI come from the germline V gene. J lost 0 bases, V lost 6 bases, and 4 bases had no gene match. The CDR3 sequence: CASRWDSMNTEAFF. CDR3 coding DNA: TGTGCCAGCAGATGGGACAGTATGAACACTGAAGCTTTCTTT.